This record covers a single T cell receptor beta chain. CDR3 size: 19 residues. V trimming: 0 bases; J trimming: 0 bases; junction bases outside the gene matches: 11. CDR1 GTSNPN and CDR2 SVGIG come from the germline V gene (reference sequence). Original analysis: Amplification of reference gene primers provided the estimated nucleated cell counts. Sequencing used immunoSEQ multiplex PCR; TCRdb keeps in-frame clones, though not all of them. From that table come the V and J calls and clone size; the DNA was used to work out D and trimming. Of 30,000 to 50,000 clones in the sample, around 93% were seen once. This entry comes from a study of blood T cell repertoires in COVID-19. Overall study: The origin of the acute and convalescent COVID-19 samples was the United States, Italy and Spain. PBMCs, B-cell-depleted T cells, or T cells were the source of the cDNA or gDNA that made up the material.

This clonotype was sampled from a woman in her twenties or thirties in a cohort sampled during active COVID-19. This chain links TRBV30 with TRBJ1-6, with 7 bases identical to TRBD1. Sequences were obtained from peripheral blood. CDR3 sequence: CAWSVRAGGLSSYNSPLHF. CDR3 bases: TGTGCCTGGAGTGTACGAGCAGGGGGGTTAAGCTCCTATAATTCACCCCTCCACTTT.